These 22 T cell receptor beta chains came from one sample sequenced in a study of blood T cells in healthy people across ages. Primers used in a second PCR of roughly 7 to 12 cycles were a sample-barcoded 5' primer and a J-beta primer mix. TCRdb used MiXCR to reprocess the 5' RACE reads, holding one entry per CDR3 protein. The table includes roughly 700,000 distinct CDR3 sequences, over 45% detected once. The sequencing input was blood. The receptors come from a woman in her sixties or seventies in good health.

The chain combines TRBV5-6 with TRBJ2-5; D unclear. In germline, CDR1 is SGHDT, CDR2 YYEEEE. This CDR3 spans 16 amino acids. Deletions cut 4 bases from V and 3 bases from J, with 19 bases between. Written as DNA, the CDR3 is TGTGCCAGCAGCCAGTGGACCCTCCGTGGGGAAGAGACCCAGTACTTC. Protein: CASSQWTLRGEETQYF.

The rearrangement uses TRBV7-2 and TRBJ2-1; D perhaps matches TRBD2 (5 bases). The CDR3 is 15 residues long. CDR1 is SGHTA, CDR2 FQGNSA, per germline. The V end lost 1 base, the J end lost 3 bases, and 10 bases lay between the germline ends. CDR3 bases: TGTGCCAGCAGCTTAGAGGACTGGAACTACAATGAGCAGTTCTTC. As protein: CASSLEDWNYNEQFF.

The CDR3 here is CASSLGRALNIQYF. For the CDR3, the DNA is TGCGCCAGCAGCCTTGGAAGGGCCCTAAACATTCAGTACTTC. V gene TRBV4-3 combines with J gene TRBJ2-7; D remains unclear. The better agreement between TRBJ2-4 and the DNA end casts doubt on the J call. The length of the CDR3 is 14 residues. CDR1 is LGHNA, CDR2 YSLEER, per germline.

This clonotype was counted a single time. The CDR3 region has the DNA TGCGCCAGCAGCCAAGATAGGTCTGCAACCAGGAGTTCACCCCTCCACTTT. Translating it yields CASSQDRSATRSSPLHF. The V call is TRBV4-3, the J call TRBJ1-6; D gene uncertain. V lost 0 bases and J lost 9, with 18 bases in between. The CDR3 consists of 17 residues. From germline, CDR1 is LGHNA and CDR2 YSLEER.

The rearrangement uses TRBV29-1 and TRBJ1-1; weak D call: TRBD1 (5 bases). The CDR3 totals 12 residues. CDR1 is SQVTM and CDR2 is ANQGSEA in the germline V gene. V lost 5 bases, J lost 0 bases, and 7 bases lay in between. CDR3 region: CSVRGMNTEAFF. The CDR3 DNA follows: TGCAGCGTTAGGGGCATGAACACTGAAGCTTTCTTT. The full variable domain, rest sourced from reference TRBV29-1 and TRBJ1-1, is SAVISQKPSRDICQRGTSLTIQCQVDSQVTMMFWYRQQPGQSLTLIATANQGSEATYESGFVIDKFPISRPNLTFSTLTVSNMSPEDSSIYLCSVRGMNTEAFFGQGTRLTVV.

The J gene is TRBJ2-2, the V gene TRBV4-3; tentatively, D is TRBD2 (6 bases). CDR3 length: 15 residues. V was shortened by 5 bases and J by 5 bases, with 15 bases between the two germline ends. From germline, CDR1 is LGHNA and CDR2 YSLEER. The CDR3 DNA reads TGCGCCAGCAGCTACCGGGACTCGCCGACCGGGGAGCTGTTTTTT. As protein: CASSYRDSPTGELFF.

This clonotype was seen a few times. CDR3 coding DNA: TGTGCCAGCAGCTTTAGGAGGGAAGAGACCCAGTACTTC. Residues: CASSFRREETQYF. This chain uses TRBV7-2 with TRBJ2-5, with D perhaps TRBD2 (6 bases). The V end lost 3 bases, the J end lost 3 bases, and 8 bases lay between the germline ends. The CDR3 extends over 13 amino acids. Germline CDR1 reads SGHTA; CDR2 reads FQGNSA.

The CDR3 here is CASSVGGGLGQGVDIQYF. CDR3 sequence (DNA): TGTGCCAGCAGCGTAGGAGGAGGATTAGGACAGGGGGTTGACATTCAGTACTTC. The chain is built from TRBV9 and TRBJ2-7; 10 nucleotides agree with TRBD1. The tail of the sequence fits TRBJ2-4 better, so the J call may be wrong. The germline V gene has CDR1 SGDLS and CDR2 YYNGEE. The CDR3 is 18 amino acids.

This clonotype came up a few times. As DNA, the CDR3 is TGTGCCAGCAGTCGGCAGCAGAACTATGGCTACACCTTC. It specifies CASSRQQNYGYTF. The chain joins TRBV27 to TRBJ1-2; D uncertain. The CDR3 has 13 amino acids. Trimming removed 5 bases at V and 2 bases at J, with 9 bases between. Per the germline V gene, CDR1 is MNHEY and CDR2 is SMNVEV (reference sequence).

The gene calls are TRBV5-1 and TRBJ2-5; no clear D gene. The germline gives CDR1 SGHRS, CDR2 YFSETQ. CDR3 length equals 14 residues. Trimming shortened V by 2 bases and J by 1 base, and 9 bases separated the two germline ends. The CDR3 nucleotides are TGCGCCAGCAGCTTCCAGCAGATCCAAGAGACCCAGTACTTC. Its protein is CASSFQQIQETQYF.

For the CDR3, the DNA is TGCGCCAGCAGCGGCTTCCGGGACAGGAACATGAACACTGAAGCTTTCTTT. Translated, it gives CASSGFRDRNMNTEAFF. The chain links TRBV5-1 to TRBJ1-1, with TRBD1 identical over 8 bases. Germline CDR1 SGHRS, CDR2 YFSETQ. Trimming removed 4 bases from V and 0 bases from J; junction bases left unmatched: 11. There are 17 residues in the CDR3.

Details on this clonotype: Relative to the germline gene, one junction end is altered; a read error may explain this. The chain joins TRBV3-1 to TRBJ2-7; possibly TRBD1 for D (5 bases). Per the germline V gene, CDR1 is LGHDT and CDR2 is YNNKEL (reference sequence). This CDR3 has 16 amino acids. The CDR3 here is CANSQVLGARTYEQYF. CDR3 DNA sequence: TGTGCCAACAGCCAAGTCCTAGGGGCCCGAACCTACGAGCAGTACTTC.

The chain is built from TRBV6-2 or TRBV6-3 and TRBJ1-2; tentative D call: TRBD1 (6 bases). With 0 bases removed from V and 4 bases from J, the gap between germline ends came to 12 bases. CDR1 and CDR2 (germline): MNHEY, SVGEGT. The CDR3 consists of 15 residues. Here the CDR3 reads CASSYSRTDGYGYTF. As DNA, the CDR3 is TGTGCCAGCAGTTACTCACGGACAGACGGCTATGGCTACACCTTC.

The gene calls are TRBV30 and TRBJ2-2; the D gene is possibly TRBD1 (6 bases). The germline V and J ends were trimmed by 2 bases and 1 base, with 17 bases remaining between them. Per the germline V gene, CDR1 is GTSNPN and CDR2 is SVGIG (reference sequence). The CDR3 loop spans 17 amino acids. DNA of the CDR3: TGTGCCTGGAGTCAAAACAGGGTCCACGGGAACACCGGGGAGCTGTTTTTT. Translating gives CAWSQNRVHGNTGELFF.

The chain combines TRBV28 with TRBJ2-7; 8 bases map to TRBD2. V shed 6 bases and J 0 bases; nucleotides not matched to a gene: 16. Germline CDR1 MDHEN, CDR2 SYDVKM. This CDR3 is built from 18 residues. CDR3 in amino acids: CASRITGAGGGSSYEQYF. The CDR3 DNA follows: TGTGCCAGCAGAATTACAGGTGCCGGGGGGGGCAGCTCCTACGAGCAGTACTTC.

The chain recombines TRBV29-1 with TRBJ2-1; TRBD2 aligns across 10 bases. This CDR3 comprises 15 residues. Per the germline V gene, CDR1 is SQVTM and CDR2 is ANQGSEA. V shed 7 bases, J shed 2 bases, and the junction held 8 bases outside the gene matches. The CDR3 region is CSAFGLAETYNEQFF. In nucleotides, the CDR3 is TGCAGCGCCTTTGGACTAGCGGAGACCTACAATGAGCAGTTCTTC.

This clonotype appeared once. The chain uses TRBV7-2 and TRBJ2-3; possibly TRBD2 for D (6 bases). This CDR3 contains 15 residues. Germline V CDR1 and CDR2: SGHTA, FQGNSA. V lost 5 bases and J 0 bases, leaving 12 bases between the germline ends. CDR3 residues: CASSPTRGSTDTQYF. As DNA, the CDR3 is TGTGCCAGCAGCCCAACCCGGGGGAGCACAGATACGCAGTATTTT.

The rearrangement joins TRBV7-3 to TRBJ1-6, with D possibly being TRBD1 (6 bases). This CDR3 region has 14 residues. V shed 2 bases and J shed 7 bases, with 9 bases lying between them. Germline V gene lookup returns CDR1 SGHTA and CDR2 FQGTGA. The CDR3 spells CASSLWGANSPLHF. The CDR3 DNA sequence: TGTGCCAGCAGCTTATGGGGGGCAAATTCACCCCTCCACTTT.

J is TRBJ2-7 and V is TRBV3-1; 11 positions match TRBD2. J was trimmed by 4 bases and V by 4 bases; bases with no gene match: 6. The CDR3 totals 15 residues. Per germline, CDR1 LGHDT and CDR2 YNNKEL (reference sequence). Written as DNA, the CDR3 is TGTGCCAGCAGCCCTAGGACTAGCGGGCTTTACGAGCAGTACTTC. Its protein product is CASSPRTSGLYEQYF.

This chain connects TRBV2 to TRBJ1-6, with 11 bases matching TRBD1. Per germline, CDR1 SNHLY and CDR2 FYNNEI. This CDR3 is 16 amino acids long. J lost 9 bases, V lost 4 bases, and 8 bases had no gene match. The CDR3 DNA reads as TGTGCCAGCAGTGGAGCGCTCGGGACAGGGGGTTCACCCCTCCACTTT. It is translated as CASSGALGTGGSPLHF.

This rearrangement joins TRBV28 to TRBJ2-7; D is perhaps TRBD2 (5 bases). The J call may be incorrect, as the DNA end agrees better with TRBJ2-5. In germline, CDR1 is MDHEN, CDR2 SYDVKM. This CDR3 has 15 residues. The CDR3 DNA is TGTGCCAGCAGTTTATGCACCACCGGGATGGAGACCCAGTACTTC. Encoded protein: CASSLCTTGMETQYF.

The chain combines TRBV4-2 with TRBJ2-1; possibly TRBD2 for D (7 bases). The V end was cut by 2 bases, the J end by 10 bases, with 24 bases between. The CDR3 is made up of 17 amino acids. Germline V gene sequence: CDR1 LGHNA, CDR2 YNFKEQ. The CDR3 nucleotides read TGTGCCAGCAGCCAACGGGGGGCGGGACCGGAAAACTACGAGCAGTTCTTC. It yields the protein CASSQRGAGPENYEQFF.